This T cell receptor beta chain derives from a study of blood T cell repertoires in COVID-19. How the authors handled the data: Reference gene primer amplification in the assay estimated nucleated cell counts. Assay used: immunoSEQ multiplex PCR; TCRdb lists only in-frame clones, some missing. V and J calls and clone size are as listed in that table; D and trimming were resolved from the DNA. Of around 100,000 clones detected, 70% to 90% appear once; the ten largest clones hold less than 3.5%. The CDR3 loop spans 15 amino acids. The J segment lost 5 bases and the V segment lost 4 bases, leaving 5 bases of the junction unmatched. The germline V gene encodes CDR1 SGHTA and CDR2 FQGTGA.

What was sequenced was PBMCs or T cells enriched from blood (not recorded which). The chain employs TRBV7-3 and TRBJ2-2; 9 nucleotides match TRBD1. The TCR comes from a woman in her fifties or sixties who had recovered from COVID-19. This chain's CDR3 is CASSSGDRATGELFF. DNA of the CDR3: TGTGCCAGCAGCTCTGGGGACAGGGCGACCGGGGAGCTGTTTTTT.